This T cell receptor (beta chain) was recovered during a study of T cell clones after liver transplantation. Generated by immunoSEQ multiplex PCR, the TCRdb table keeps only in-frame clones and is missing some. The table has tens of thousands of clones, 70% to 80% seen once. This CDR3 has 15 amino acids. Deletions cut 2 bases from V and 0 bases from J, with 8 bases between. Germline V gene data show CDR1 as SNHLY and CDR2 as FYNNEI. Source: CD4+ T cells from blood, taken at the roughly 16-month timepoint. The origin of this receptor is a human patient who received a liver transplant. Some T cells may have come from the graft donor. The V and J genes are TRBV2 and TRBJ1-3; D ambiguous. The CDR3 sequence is CASSEIVPSGNTIYF. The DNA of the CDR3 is TGTGCCAGCAGTGAAATAGTACCCTCTGGAAACACCATATATTTT.